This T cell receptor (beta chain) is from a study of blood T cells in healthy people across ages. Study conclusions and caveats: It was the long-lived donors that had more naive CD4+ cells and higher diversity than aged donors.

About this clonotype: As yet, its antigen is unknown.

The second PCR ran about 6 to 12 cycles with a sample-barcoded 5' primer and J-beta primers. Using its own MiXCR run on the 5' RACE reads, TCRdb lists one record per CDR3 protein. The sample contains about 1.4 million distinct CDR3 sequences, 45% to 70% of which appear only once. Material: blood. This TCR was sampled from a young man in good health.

The CDR3 is CASSPPSGGGAEAFF. Written as DNA, the CDR3 is TGTGCCAGCTCACCACCGAGTGGCGGGGGTGCTGAAGCTTTCTTT. V is TRBV18 and J is TRBJ1-1; weak D call: TRBD1 (5 bases). Looked up from germline, CDR1 is KGHSH and CDR2 is LQKENI. The CDR3 is made up of 15 amino acids. V gave up 0 bases and J gave up 6 bases, with 14 bases separating them.